This is a list of T cell receptor beta chains from one sample in a study of control samples from healthy donors and cancer patients. The data were produced by immunoSEQ multiplex PCR, yet TCRdb's version contains in-frame clones alone and is incomplete. The sample contains 100,000 or so clones, more than 85% of which appear only once. The sample was blood. These receptor sequences come from a woman aged 50 to 60 in good health. Both conserved end residues are part of each CDR3. A D gene is named only where the DNA matches it firmly. Size tells how often a clone was seen (once, few, many) or the class of an expanded clone, and some rows leave it out.

>TRBD1|TRBJ2-7|15|.|TRBV11-3
TGTGCCAGCAGCTTCAGGACAGGGGGAACCTACGAGCAGTACTTC
CASSFRTGGTYEQYF
>TRBD1|TRBJ1-1|15|.|TRBV4-3
TGCGCCAGCAGCCAAGGTACAGGGGCGAGCACTGAAGCTTTCTTT
CASSQGTGASTEAFF
>TRBD1|TRBJ2-1|15|once|TRBV5-4
TGTGCCAGCAGCCCCAGGGGGCCCTCCGGGTATGAGCAGTTCTTC
CASSPRGPSGYEQFF
>TRBD1|TRBJ1-2|13|.|TRBV19
TGTACCAGTAGTATAGGCAGGGGGCAAGGCTACACCTTC
CTSSIGRGQGYTF
>.|TRBJ2-5|17|.|TRBV28
TGTGCCAGCAGCGGGGATGATCCGGGACGGATACAAGAGACCCAGTACTTC
CASSGDDPGRIQETQYF
>.|TRBJ2-1|15|.|TRBV9
TGTGCCAGCAGCACCTCCGGGACCCAATACAATGAGCAGTTCTTC
CASSTSGTQYNEQFF
>TRBD2|TRBJ2-5|14|few|TRBV9
TGTGCCAGCAGCGAGACTAGCGACCAAGAGACCCAGTACTTC
CASSETSDQETQYF
>TRBD2|TRBJ2-1|15|few|TRBV27
TGTGCCAGCAGGGGAGCGGGAGTGGGTAACAATGAGCAGTTCTTC
CASRGAGVGNNEQFF
>TRBD1|TRBJ1-5|18|.|TRBV24-1
TGTGCCACCAGTGATCGAGGGAGGACAGGAGTTAGCAATCAGCCCCAGCATTTT
CATSDRGRTGVSNQPQHF
>.|TRBJ1-5|13|.|TRBV28
TGTGCCAGCAGTTCACAGGGTTGGCAGCCCCAGCATTTT
CASSSQGWQPQHF
>.|TRBJ2-7|13|.|TRBV28
TGTGCCAGCAGACCCCCGGCCACCTACGAGCAGTACTTC
CASRPPATYEQYF
>.|TRBJ2-1|12|.|TRBV29-1
TGCAGCGTGGGGGACGGGTACAATGAGCAGTTCTTC
CSVGDGYNEQFF
>.|TRBJ1-6|14|few|TRBV7-3
TGTGCCAGCGGCTCCGGGACGGCTAATTCACCCCTCCACTTT
CASGSGTANSPLHF
>.|TRBJ1-4|15|.|TRBV21-1
TGTGCCAGCAGCACTGGGGACAGGACTCGGGAAAAACTGTTTTTT
CASSTGDRTREKLFF
>.|TRBJ1-1|14|.|TRBV7-9
TGTGCCAGCAGCCCCCCCGTAGCGAACACTGAAGCTTTCTTT
CASSPPVANTEAFF